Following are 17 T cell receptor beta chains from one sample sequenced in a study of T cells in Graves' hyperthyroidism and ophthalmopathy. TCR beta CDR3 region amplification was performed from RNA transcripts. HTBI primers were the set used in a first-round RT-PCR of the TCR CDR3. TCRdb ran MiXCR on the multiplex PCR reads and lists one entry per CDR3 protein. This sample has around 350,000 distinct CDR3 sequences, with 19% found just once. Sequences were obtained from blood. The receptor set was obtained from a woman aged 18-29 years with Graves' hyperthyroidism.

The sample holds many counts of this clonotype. The chain's CDR3 is CSVEDRDRGYEQYF. CDR3 nucleotide sequence: TGCAGCGTTGAAGATAGGGACAGGGGTTACGAGCAGTACTTC. The J gene is TRBJ2-7, the V gene TRBV29-1; 10 bases agree with TRBD1. This CDR3 spans 14 amino acids. Germline V gene data show CDR1 as SQVTM and CDR2 as ANQGSEA. The ends lost 0 bases at V and 4 bases at J; junction bases unmatched: 3.

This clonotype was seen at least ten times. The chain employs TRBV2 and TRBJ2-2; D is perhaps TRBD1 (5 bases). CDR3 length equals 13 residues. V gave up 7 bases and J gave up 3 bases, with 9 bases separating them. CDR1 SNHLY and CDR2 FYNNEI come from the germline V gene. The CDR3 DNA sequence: TGTGCCAGCAATCAGGGCTACACCGGGGAGCTGTTTTTT. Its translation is CASNQGYTGELFF. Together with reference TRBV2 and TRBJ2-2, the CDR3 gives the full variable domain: EPEVTQTPSHQVTQMGQEVILRCVPISNHLYFYWYRQILGQKVEFLVSFYNNEISEKSEIFDDQFSVERPDGSNFTLKIRSTKLEDSAMYFCASNQGYTGELFFGEGSRLTVL.

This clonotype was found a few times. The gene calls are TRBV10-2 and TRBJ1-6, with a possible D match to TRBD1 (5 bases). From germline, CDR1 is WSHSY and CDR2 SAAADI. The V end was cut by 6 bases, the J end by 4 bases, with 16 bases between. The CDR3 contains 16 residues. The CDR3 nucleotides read TGCGCCAGCAGCCTAGCCCGGGGGGAGTATAATTCACCCCTCCACTTT. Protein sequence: CASSLARGEYNSPLHF.

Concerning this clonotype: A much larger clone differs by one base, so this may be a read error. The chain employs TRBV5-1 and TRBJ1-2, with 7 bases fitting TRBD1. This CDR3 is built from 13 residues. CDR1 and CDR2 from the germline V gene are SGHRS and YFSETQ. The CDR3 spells CVSSKETGDGYTF. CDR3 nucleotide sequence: TGCGTCAGCAGCAAAGAAACAGGGGATGGCTACACCTTC. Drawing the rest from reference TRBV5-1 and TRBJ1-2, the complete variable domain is KAGVTQTPRYLIKTRGQQVTLSCSPISGHRSVSWYQQTPGQGLQFLFEYFSETQRNKGNFPGRFSGRQFSNSRSEMNVSTLELGDSALYLCVSSKETGDGYTFGSGTRLTVV.

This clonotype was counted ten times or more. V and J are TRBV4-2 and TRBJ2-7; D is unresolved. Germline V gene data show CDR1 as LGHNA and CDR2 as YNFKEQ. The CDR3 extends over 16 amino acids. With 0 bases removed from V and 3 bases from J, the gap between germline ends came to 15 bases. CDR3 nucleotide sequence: TGTGCCAGCAGCCAAGACAGTACTGCAGCGAGCTACGAGCAGTACTTC. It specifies CASSQDSTAASYEQYF.

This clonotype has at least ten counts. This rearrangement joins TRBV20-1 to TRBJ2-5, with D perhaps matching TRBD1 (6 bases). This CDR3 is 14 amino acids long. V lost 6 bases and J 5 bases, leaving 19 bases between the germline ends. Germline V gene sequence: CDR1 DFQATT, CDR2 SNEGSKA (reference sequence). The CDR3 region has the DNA TGCAGTGCAACTCAGCGACAGGCACCGGAGACCCAGTACTTC. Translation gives CSATQRQAPETQYF.

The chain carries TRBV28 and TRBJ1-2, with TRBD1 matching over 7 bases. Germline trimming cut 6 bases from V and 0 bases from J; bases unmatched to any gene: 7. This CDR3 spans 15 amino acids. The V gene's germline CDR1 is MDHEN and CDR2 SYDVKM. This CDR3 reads CASRSDREANYGYTF. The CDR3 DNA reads TGTGCCAGCAGATCCGACAGGGAAGCTAACTATGGCTACACCTTC.

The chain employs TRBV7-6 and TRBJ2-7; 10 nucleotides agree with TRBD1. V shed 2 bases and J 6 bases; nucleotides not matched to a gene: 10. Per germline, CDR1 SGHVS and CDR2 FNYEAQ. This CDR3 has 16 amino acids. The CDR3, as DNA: TGTGCCAGCAGCTTATTAACGGGACAGGGGTCGGGCGAGCAGTACTTC. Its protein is CASSLLTGQGSGEQYF.

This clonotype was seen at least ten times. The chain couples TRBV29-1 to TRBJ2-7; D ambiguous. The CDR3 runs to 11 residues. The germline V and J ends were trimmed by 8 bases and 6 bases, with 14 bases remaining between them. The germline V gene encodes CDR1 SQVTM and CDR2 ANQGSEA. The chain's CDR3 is CSIGFAAEQYF. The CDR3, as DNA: TGCAGCATCGGATTTGCCGCCGAGCAGTACTTC.

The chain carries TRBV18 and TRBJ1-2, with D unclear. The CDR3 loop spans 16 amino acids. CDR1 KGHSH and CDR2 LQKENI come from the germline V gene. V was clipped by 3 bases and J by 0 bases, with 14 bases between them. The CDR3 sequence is CASSPLNAGSNYGYTF. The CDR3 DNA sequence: TGTGCCAGCTCACCGCTTAACGCAGGCTCTAACTATGGCTACACCTTC. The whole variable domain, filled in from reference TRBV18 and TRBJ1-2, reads NAGVMQNPRHLVRRRGQEARLRCSPMKGHSHVYWYRQLPEEGLKFMVYLQKENIIDESGMPKERFSAEFPKEGPSILRIQQVVRGDSAAYFCASSPLNAGSNYGYTFGSGTRLTVV.

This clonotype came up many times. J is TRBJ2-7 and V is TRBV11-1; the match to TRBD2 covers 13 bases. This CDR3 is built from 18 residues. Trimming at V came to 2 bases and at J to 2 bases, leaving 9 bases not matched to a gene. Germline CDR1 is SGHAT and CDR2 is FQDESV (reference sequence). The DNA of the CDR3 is TGTGCCAGCAGCTTAACCCCGGGACTAGCGGGGCCGACCTACGAGCAGTACTTC. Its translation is CASSLTPGLAGPTYEQYF. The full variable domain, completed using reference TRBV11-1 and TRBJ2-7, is EAEVAQSPRYKITEKSQAVAFWCDPISGHATLYWYRQILGQGPELLVQFQDESVVDDSQLPKDRFSAERLKGVDSTLKIQPAELGDSAMYLCASSLTPGLAGPTYEQYFGPGTRLTVT.

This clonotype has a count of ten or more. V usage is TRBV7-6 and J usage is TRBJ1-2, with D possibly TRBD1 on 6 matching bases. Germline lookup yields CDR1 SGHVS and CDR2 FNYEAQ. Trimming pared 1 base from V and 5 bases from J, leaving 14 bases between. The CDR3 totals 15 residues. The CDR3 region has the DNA TGTGCCAGCAGCTTAGGCGGCAGGGGCACATATGGCTACACCTTC. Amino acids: CASSLGGRGTYGYTF.

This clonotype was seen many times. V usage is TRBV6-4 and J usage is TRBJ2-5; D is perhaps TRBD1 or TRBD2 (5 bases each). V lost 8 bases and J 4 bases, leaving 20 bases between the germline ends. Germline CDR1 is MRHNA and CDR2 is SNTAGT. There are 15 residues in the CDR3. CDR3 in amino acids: CASPQKSGAPETQYF. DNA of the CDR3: TGTGCCAGCCCTCAGAAGTCCGGGGCGCCAGAGACCCAGTACTTC.

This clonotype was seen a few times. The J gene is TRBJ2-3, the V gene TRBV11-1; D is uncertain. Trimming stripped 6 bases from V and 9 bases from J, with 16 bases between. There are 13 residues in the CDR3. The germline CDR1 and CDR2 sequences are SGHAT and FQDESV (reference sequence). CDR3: CASRRATVVTQYF. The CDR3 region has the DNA TGTGCCAGCAGACGAGCGACCGTAGTCACGCAGTATTTT.

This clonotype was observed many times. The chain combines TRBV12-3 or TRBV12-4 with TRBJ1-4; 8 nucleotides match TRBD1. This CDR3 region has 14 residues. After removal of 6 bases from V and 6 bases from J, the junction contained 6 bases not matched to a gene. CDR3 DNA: TGTGCCAGCAGCTCAGGGGGCGCGGATGAAAAACTGTTTTTT. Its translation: CASSSGGADEKLFF.

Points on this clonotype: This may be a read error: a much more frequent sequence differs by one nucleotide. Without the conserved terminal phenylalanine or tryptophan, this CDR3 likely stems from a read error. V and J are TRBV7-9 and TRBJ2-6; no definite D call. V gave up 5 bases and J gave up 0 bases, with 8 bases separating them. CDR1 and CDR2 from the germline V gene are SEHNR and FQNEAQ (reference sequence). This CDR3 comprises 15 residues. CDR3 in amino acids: CASSPTISGANVLTL. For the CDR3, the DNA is TGTGCCAGCAGCCCCACTATCTCTGGGGCCAACGTCCTGACTTTG.

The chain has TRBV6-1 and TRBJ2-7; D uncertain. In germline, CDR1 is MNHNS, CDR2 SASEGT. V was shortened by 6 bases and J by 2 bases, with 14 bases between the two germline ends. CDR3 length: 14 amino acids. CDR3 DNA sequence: TGTGCCAGCAGATCCGGCCCGGGCACCTACGAGCAGTACTTC. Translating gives CASRSGPGTYEQYF.